The 11 T cell receptor beta chains below all came from one sample that was sequenced in a study of post-analysis software for immune sequencing data. The authors incorporated unique molecular identifiers into the TCR beta cDNA libraries. MiXCR, applied by TCRdb to the PCR reads, yields one record per CDR3 protein. The repertoire consists of 650,000 to 900,000 distinct CDR3 sequences, with around 45% occurring once and the leading ten covering 4% to 5%. No antigens are known for them. Study conclusions and caveats: Elevated frequency relative to controls characterized roughly 5 TRBV segments in patients, TRBV5-6, TRBV5-1 and TRBV20-1 among them.

Sequenced: blood. The receptors originated from a girl aged 5-17 years with multiple sclerosis.

This clonotype has only a few counts. The chain recombines TRBV27 with TRBJ2-1, with D unclear. The CDR3 contains 13 residues. CDR1 and CDR2 from the germline V gene are MNHEY and SMNVEV (reference sequence). Deletions cut 5 bases from V and 0 bases from J, with 5 bases between. This chain's CDR3 is CASSMSSYNEQFF. CDR3 DNA: TGTGCCAGCAGTATGAGCTCCTACAATGAGCAGTTCTTC.

This chain uses TRBV12-3 or TRBV12-4 with TRBJ2-5; D might be TRBD1 (6 bases). The better agreement between TRBJ2-7 and the DNA end casts doubt on the J call. The CDR3 sequence is 13 residues long. CDR3 loop: CASAPGQEGEQYF. The DNA of the CDR3 is TGTGCCAGCGCTCCGGGACAAGAGGGCGAGCAGTACTTC.

In nucleotides, the CDR3 is TGCAGTGCGAAGTTTCTAGCGGGGGCCTACAATGAGCAGTTCTTC. Translation gives CSAKFLAGAYNEQFF. This chain joins TRBV20-1 and TRBJ2-1, with 10 bases matching TRBD2. Germline CDR1 is DFQATT and CDR2 is SNEGSKA (reference sequence). V dropped 6 bases and J dropped 2; count of bases not matched to a gene: 7. This CDR3 has 15 residues.

The V gene is TRBV12-3 or TRBV12-4, the J gene TRBJ2-1, with TRBD2 as a possible D gene (5 bases). Trimming pared 2 bases from V and 5 bases from J, leaving 10 bases between. The CDR3 covers 14 residues. CDR3 bases: TGTGCCAGCAGTTTATGGCTAGCCAACAATGAGCAGTTCTTC. Its protein product is CASSLWLANNEQFF.

The chain carries TRBV7-2 and TRBJ2-1, with a possible D match to TRBD2 (5 bases). CDR1 is SGHTA and CDR2 is FQGNSA in the germline V gene. The CDR3 consists of 12 residues. Trimming pared 2 bases from V and 10 bases from J, leaving 9 bases between. DNA for the CDR3: TGTGCCAGCAGCTTACGAGCGGCAGAGCAGTTCTTC. Residues: CASSLRAAEQFF. Variable domain in full (rest from reference TRBV7-2 and TRBJ2-1): GAGVSQSPSNKVTEKGKDVELRCDPISGHTALYWYRQSLGQGLEFLIYFQGNSAPDKSGLPSDRFSAERTGGSVSTLTIQRTQQEDSAVYLCASSLRAAEQFFGPGTRLTVL.

The rearrangement uses TRBV6-2 or TRBV6-3 and TRBJ2-7; D might be TRBD2 (6 bases). Germline V gives CDR1 MNHEY, CDR2 SVGEGT. V dropped 2 bases and J dropped 3 bases, with 17 bases sitting between them. There are 16 residues in the CDR3. In nucleotides, the CDR3 is TGTGCCAGCAGTTACGTGCGGGGAAGGTCCGTCTACGAGCAGTACTTC. Translated: CASSYVRGRSVYEQYF.

Only a few counts were recorded for this clonotype. This sequence joins TRBV10-3 and TRBJ2-7; 9 positions match TRBD2. J was trimmed by 1 base and V by 5 bases; bases with no gene match: 9. Germline values: CDR1 ENHRY, CDR2 SYGVKD. This CDR3 has 16 amino acids. CDR3 DNA sequence: TGTGCCATCAGTAACCCTCTAGCGGGACCTTCCTACGAGCAGTACTTC. It encodes CAISNPLAGPSYEQYF.

This clonotype has just a few counts. The chain is built from TRBV20-1 and TRBJ2-1, with 8 bases matching TRBD2. Germline V gives CDR1 DFQATT, CDR2 SNEGSKA (reference sequence). Trimming at V came to 3 bases and at J to 4 bases, leaving 11 bases not matched to a gene. The CDR3 consists of 16 residues. In DNA form, the CDR3 reads TGCAGTGCTAGTTGGACCCGGGGGGGGCTTTACAATGAGCAGTTCTTC. This encodes CSASWTRGGLYNEQFF.

As DNA, the CDR3 is TGTGCCAGCAGCCCGAGGAGACACAATCGGCATGAGCAGTTCTTC. Protein sequence: CASSPRRHNRHEQFF. The chain couples TRBV21-1 to TRBJ2-1. TRBV21-1 is flagged as a pseudogene. CDR3 length equals 15 residues.

V and J are TRBV5-1 and TRBJ2-1; no definite D call. V shed 2 bases and J shed 8 bases, with 14 bases lying between them. Germline CDR1 and CDR2: SGHRS and YFSETQ. The CDR3 consists of 14 residues. The CDR3 coding sequence is TGCGCCAGCAGCTTTTCCGACTGGTTAGATGAGCAGTTCTTC. Its protein is CASSFSDWLDEQFF.

The chain combines TRBV29-1 with TRBJ2-5; D gene uncertain. The CDR3 extends over 13 amino acids. Looked up from germline, CDR1 is SQVTM and CDR2 is ANQGSEA. Between the trimmed V and J ends, which lost 3 bases and 2 bases, there was a span of 10 bases. CDR3 protein: CSVDPGPQETQYF. The CDR3 DNA is TGCAGCGTTGATCCGGGTCCTCAAGAGACCCAGTACTTC.